This TCR beta chain originates from a study of CDR3 diversity in severe acne. CDR3 length: 14 residues. The germline V and J ends were trimmed by 1 base and 7 bases, with 14 bases remaining between them. Per germline, CDR1 MDHEN and CDR2 SYDVKM. This clonotype was counted between two and nine times. Via MiXCR, TCRdb re-called the PCR reads, giving one row per CDR3 protein. The table has 85,000 to 120,000 distinct CDR3 sequences, approximately 47% seen once. This sequence joins TRBV28 and TRBJ2-7; D might be TRBD2 (5 bases). This clonotype was sampled from a male donor with acne. Sequenced input: blood. The CDR3 reads CASSLSEAGREQYV. For the CDR3, the DNA is TGTGCCAGCAGTTTATCAGAGGCGGGTAGGGAGCAGTACGTC.